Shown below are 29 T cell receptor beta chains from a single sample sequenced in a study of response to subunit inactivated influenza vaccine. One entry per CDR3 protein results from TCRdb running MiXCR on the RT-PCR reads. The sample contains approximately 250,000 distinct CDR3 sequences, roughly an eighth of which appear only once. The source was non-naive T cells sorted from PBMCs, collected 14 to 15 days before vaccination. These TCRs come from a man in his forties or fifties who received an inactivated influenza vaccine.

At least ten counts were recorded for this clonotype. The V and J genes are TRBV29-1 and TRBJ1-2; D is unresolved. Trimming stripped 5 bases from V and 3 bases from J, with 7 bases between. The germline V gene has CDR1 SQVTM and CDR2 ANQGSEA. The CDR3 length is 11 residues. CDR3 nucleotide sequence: TGCAGCGTTCTGGGGTACTATGGCTACACCTTC. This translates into CSVLGYYGYTF.

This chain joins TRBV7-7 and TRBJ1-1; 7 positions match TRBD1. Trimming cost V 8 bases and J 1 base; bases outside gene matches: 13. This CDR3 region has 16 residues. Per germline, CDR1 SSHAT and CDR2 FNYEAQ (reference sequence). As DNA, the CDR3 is TGTGCCAGCCAGACCGGAACAGGACAGGAGAACACTGAAGCTTTCTTT. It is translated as CASQTGTGQENTEAFF.

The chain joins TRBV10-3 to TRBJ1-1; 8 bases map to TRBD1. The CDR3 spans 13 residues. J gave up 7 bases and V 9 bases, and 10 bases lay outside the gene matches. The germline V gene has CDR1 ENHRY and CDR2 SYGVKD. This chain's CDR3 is CAMGHGQGGEAFF. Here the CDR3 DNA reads TGTGCCATGGGCCACGGACAGGGCGGTGAAGCTTTCTTT.

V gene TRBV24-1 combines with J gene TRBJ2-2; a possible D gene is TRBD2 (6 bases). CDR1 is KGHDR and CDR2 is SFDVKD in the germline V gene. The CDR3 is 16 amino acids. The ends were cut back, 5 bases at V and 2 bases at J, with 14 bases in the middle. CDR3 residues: CATSGPGSQNTGELFF. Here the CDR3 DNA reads TGTGCCACCAGTGGCCCCGGGAGTCAAAACACCGGGGAGCTGTTTTTT.

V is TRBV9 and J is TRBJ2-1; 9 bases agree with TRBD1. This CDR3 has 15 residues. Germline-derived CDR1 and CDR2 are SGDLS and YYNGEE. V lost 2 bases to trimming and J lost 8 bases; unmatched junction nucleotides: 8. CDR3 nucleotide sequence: TGTGCCAGCAGCGTTCCCGGGACAGGGATCCATGAGCAGTTCTTC. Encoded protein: CASSVPGTGIHEQFF. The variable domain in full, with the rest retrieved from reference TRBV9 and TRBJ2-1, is DSGVTQTPKHLITATGQRVTLRCSPRSGDLSVYWYQQSLDQGLQFLIQYYNGEERAKGNILERFSAQQFPDLHSELNLSSLELGDSALYFCASSVPGTGIHEQFFGPGTRLTVL.

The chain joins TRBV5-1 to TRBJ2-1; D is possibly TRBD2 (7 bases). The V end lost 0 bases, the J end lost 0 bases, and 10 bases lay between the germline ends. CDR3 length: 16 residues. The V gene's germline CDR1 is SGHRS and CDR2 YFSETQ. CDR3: CASSLDGGASYNEQFF. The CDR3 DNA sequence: TGCGCCAGCAGCTTGGATGGGGGGGCCTCCTACAATGAGCAGTTCTTC.

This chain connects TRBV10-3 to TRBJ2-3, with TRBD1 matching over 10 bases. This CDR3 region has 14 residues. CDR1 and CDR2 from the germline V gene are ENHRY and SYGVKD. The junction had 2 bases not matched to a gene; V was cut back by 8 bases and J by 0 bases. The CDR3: CAIAGQGSTDTQYF. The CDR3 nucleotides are TGTGCCATCGCGGGACAGGGGAGCACAGATACGCAGTATTTT.

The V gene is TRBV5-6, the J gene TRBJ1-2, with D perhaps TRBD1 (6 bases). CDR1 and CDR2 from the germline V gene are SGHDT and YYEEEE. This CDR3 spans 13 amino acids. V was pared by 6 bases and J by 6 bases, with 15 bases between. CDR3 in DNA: TGTGCCAGCATCATTCAGGGGCGCCATGGCTACACCTTC. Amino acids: CASIIQGRHGYTF.

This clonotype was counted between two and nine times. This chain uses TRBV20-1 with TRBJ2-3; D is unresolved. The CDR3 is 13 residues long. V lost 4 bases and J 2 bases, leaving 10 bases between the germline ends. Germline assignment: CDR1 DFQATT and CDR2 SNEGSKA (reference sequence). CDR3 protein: CSATWPATDTQYF. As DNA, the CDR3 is TGCAGTGCTACTTGGCCAGCCACAGATACGCAGTATTTT.

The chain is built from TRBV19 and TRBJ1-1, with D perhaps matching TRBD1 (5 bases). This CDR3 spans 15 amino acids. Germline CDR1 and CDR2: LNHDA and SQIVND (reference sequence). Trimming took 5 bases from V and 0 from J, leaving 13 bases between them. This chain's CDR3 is CASSSAGPLNTEAFF. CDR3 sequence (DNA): TGTGCCAGTAGTTCGGCAGGGCCTTTGAACACTGAAGCTTTCTTT.

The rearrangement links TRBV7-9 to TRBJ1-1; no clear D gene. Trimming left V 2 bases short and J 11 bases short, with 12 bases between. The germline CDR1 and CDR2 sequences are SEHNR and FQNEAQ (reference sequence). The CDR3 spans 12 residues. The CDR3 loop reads CASSLNVGWAFF. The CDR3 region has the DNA TGTGCCAGCAGCTTAAATGTGGGTTGGGCTTTCTTT.

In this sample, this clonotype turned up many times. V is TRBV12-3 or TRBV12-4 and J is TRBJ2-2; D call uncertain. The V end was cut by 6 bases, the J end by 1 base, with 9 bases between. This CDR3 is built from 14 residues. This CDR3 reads CASRRRRNTGELFF. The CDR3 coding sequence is TGTGCCAGCAGACGGCGGAGGAACACCGGGGAGCTGTTTTTT.

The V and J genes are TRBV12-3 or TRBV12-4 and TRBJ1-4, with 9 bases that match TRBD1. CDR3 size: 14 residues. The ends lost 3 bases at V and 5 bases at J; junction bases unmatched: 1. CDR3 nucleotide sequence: TGTGCCAGCAGTTTGGGGACAGGGAATGAAAAACTGTTTTTT. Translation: CASSLGTGNEKLFF.

CDR3 bases: TGTGCCAGCAGCCCACGCTACAGGGGAGAGGACTATGGCTACACCTTC. This codes for CASSPRYRGEDYGYTF. This chain uses TRBV7-2 with TRBJ1-2; 7 nucleotides match TRBD1. After removal of 5 bases from V and 3 bases from J, the junction contained 12 bases not matched to a gene. This CDR3 contains 16 residues. The germline CDR1 and CDR2 sequences are SGHTA and FQGNSA. Full variable domain (rest looked up from reference TRBV7-2 and TRBJ1-2): GAGVSQSPSNKVTEKGKDVELRCDPISGHTALYWYRQSLGQGLEFLIYFQGNSAPDKSGLPSDRFSAERTGGSVSTLTIQRTQQEDSAVYLCASSPRYRGEDYGYTFGSGTRLTVV.

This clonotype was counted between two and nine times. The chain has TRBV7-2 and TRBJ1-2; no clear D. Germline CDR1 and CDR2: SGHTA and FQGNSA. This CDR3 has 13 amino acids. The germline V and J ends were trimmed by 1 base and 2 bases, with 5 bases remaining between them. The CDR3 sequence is CASSLEQNYGYTF. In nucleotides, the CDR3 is TGTGCCAGCAGCTTAGAACAGAACTATGGCTACACCTTC.

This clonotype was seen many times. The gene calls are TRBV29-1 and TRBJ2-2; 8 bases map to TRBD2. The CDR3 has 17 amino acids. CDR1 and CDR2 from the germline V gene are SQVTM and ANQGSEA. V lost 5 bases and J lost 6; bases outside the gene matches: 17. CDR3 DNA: TGCAGCGTTCGCTTGGAAGACGGGACTAGAGTTGCCGGGGAGCTGTTTTTT. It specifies CSVRLEDGTRVAGELFF.

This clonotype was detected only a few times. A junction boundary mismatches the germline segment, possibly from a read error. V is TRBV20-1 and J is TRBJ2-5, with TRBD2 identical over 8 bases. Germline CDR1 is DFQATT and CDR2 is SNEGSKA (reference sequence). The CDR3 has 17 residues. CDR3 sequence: CCARDPGLEGWKETQYF. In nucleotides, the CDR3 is TGCTGTGCTAGAGATCCGGGACTAGAGGGTTGGAAAGAGACCCAGTACTTC.

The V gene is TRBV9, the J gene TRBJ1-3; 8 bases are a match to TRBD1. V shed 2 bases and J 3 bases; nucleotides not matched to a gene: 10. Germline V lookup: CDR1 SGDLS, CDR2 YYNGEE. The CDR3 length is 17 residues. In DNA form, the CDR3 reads TGTGCCAGCAGCGTGTCCCAGGGGGCGTCGGGTGGAAACACCATATATTTT. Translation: CASSVSQGASGGNTIYF.

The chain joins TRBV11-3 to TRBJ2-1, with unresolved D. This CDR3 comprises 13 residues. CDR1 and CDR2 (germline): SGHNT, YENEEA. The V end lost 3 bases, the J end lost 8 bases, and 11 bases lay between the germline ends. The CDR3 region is CASSFEGQDEQFF. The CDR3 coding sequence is TGTGCCAGCAGCTTCGAAGGGCAGGATGAGCAGTTCTTC. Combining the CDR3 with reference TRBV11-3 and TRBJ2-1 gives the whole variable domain EAGVVQSPRYKIIEKKQPVAFWCNPISGHNTLYWYLQNLGQGPELLIRYENEEAVDDSQLPKDRFSAERLKGVDSTLKIQPAELGDSAVYLCASSFEGQDEQFFGPGTRLTVL.

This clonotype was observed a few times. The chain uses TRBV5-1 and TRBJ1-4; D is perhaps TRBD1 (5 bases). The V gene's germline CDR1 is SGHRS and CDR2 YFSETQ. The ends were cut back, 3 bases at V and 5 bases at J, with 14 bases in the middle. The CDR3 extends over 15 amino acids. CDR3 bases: TGCGCCAGCAGCTCCGGGGCCTACCGGAATGAAAAACTGTTTTTT. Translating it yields CASSSGAYRNEKLFF.

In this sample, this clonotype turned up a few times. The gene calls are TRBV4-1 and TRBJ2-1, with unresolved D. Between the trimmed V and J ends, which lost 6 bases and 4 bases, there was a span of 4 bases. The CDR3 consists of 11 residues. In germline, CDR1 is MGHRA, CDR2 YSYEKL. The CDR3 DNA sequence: TGCGCCAGCAGACTTTACAATGAGCAGTTCTTC. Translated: CASRLYNEQFF.

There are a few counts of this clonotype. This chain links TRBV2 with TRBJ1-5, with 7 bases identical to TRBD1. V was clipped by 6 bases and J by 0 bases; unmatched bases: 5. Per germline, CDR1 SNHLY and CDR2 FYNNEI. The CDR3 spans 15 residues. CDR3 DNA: TGTGCCAGCAGCCTAAACAGGGGTAGCAATCAGCCCCAGCATTTT. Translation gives CASSLNRGSNQPQHF.

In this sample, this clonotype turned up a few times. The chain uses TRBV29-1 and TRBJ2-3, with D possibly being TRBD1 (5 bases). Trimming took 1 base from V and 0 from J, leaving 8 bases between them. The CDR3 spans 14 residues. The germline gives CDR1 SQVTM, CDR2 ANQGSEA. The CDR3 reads CSVEGQGSTDTQYF. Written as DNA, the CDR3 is TGCAGCGTTGAAGGGCAGGGTAGCACAGATACGCAGTATTTT.

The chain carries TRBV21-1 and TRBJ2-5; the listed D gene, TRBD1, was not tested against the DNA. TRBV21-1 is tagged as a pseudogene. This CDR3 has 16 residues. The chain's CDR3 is CASSKEQGGPQETQYF. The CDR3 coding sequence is TGTGCCAGCAGCAAAGAGCAGGGCGGCCCCCAAGAGACCCAGTACTTC.

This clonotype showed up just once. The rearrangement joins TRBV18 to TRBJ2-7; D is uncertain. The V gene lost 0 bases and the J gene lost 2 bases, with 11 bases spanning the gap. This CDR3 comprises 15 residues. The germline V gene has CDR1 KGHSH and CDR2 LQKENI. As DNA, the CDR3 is TGTGCCAGCTCACCACCAACCGGCCGTGCCTACGAGCAGTACTTC. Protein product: CASSPPTGRAYEQYF.

As DNA, the CDR3 is TGTGCCAGCAGCCCTCGGACAGGGGAGTACACTGAAGCTTTCTTT. This encodes CASSPRTGEYTEAFF. The chain couples TRBV5-4 to TRBJ1-1; TRBD1 matches 9 bases. The CDR3 length is 15 residues. Germline CDR1 is SGHNT and CDR2 is YYREEE (reference sequence). Germline trimming cut 4 bases from V and 3 bases from J; bases unmatched to any gene: 7.

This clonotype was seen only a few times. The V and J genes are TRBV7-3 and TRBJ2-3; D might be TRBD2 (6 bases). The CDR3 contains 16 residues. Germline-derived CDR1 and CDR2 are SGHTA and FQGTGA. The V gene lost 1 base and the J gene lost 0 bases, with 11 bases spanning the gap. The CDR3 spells CASSLNPGTSTDTQYF. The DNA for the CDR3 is TGTGCCAGCAGCTTAAACCCCGGGACTAGCACAGATACGCAGTATTTT.

CDR3 bases: TGCAGTGCTAGCAGCGGGGGAAACTACGAGCAGTACTTC. This translates into CSASSGGNYEQYF. The chain joins TRBV20-1 to TRBJ2-7; 8 nucleotides match TRBD2. The ends lost 3 bases at V and 3 bases at J; junction bases unmatched: 4. This CDR3 is 13 amino acids long. The germline CDR1 and CDR2 sequences are DFQATT and SNEGSKA (reference sequence).

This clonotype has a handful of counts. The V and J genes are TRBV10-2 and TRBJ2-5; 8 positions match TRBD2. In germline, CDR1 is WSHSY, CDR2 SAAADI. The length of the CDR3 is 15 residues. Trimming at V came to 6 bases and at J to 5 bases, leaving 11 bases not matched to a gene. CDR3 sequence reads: CASSRSRGGQETQYF. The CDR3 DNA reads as TGCGCCAGCAGCAGAAGTCGGGGGGGCCAGGAGACCCAGTACTTC.